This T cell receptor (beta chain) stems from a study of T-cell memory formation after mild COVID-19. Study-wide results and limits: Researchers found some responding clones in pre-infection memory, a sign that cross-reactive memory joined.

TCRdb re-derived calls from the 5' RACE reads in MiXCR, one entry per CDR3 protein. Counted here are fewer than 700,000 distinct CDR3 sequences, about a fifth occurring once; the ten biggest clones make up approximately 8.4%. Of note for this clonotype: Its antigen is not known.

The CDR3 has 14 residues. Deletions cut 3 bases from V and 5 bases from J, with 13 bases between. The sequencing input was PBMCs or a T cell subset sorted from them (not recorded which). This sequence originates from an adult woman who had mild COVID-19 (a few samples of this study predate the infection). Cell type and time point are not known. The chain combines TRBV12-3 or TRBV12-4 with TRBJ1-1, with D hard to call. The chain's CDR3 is CASSFGPVGTEAFF. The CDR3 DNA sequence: TGTGCCAGCAGTTTCGGTCCCGTGGGGACTGAAGCTTTCTTT.